These 3 T cell receptor beta chains were sequenced from one sample in a study of T cell changes during pregnancy in multiple sclerosis. Libraries were prepared by immunoSEQ multiplex PCR; TCRdb keeps only in-frame clonotypes and omits some of them. The profile shows approximately 65,000 clones, roughly 92% of them singletons. The sequenced sample was CD8+ T cells from peripheral blood mononuclear cells, obtained in the third trimester of pregnancy. The receptors stem from a female donor in good health, enrolled as a control in a pregnancy study.

In DNA form, the CDR3 reads TGTGCCAGCAAGGGGGCGGAAGCTTTCTTT. Protein sequence: CASKGAEAFF. V usage is TRBV2 and J usage is TRBJ1-1; 7 bases match TRBD1. Germline V lookup: CDR1 SNHLY, CDR2 FYNNEI. The junction had 1 base not matched to a gene; V was cut back by 7 bases and J by 8 bases. This CDR3 is built from 10 residues.

The chain couples TRBV7-2 to TRBJ1-1; D unclear. The germline V gene encodes CDR1 SGHTA and CDR2 FQGNSA. V was cut by 3 bases and J by 4 bases, with 9 bases left in between. The CDR3 totals 13 residues. CDR3 sequence reads: CASSFPEGTEAFF. The CDR3 DNA reads TGTGCCAGCAGCTTCCCCGAGGGCACTGAAGCTTTCTTT.

The chain uses TRBV27 and TRBJ1-2, with D hard to call. Trimming stripped 3 bases from V and 6 bases from J, with 11 bases between. This CDR3 has 13 amino acids. Germline-derived CDR1 and CDR2 are MNHEY and SMNVEV (reference sequence). CDR3 DNA sequence: TGTGCCAGCAGTTTCCAGGACGGGGATGGCTACACCTTC. This gives the protein CASSFQDGDGYTF.